The entry that follows covers one TCR beta chain sequence. This specimen comes from a study of blood T cell repertoires in COVID-19. This CDR3 has 18 amino acids. Germline V gene sequence: CDR1 SGHRS, CDR2 YFSETQ. Trimming took 3 bases from V and 0 from J; bases not matched to a gene: 10. The study drew participants aged about 18 to 90 years from roughly 25 US areas. Cohort placement rested on clinical history that participants reported themselves. Contact with a PCR-confirmed or clinician-diagnosed COVID-19 case occurred within 2 weeks of entry. Original methodology: By means of reference gene primer amplification, nucleated cell counts were estimated. The data were produced by immunoSEQ multiplex PCR, yet TCRdb's version contains in-frame clones alone and is incomplete. V, J and clone size reflect that table, while D and trimming were determined from the DNA. The sample contains 250,000 to 300,000 clones, roughly 85% of which appear only once.

The chain carries TRBV5-1 and TRBJ2-7, with TRBD2 matching 12 bases. Sequencing input: PBMCs or T cells enriched from blood (not recorded which). This TCR came from a man in his forties who had been exposed to COVID-19. In DNA form, the CDR3 reads TGCGCCAGCAGCTCGAAGGGGACTAGCGGGCGAAGCTCCTACGAGCAGTACTTC. The encoded protein is CASSSKGTSGRSSYEQYF.